The sequence of this TCR beta chain was determined in a study of T cell repertoires in cytomegalovirus infection (dated by TCRdb to 2018 to 2020). At the level of the whole study: The peptide stimulations were aimed at well-studied HLA-B-restricted epitopes as well as recently identified HLA-C-restricted CMV epitopes, whose presentation resists viral immunomodulation. Donor HLA type was relevant to the analysis, because carriage of CMV infection together with the matching HLA type was indicated by public TCR beta signatures.

The sample holds one count of this clonotype. No antigen is known for it. Base quality data are lacking; no much larger clone is found one base away. Weak support is all one read offers. The intended sense of this specimen's treatment or condition label: in vitro stimulation with specific CMV peptide epitopes to enrich CMV-specific T cells. Unmatched junction bases come to 5, with V trimmed by 4 bases and J by 0 bases. The germline V gene supplies CDR1 KGHSH and CDR2 LQKENI. The CDR3 holds 15 amino acids from the cysteine to the phenylalanine. Of the read, only the CDR3 DNA is kept; its 45 bases are in frame from base 1. Broader findings and caveats from the paper: In both this cohort and an independent roughly 360-donor cohort, the cumulative frequency of public TCR beta family members distinguished carriers of CMV infection plus the relevant HLA type. In the ex vivo response, HLA-C-restricted CMV-specific TCR beta clonotypes were dominant, and in two of eight donors the single most frequent clonotype came from this HLA-C-restricted group.

Instrument used: Illumina HiSeq 1500. The public reads were reanalyzed by TCRdb: fastp trimming at Q25, MiXCR alignment, in-frame beta chains only. Rows matching on CDR3 protein sequence are summarized as one entry with the most common DNA and genes. The sample table holds a few hundred thousand distinct CDR3 sequences, of which about 40% were seen once. The ten largest clonotypes hold around 48% of the sample. The source of this sequence is a human donor in good health (CMV status not recorded). Some clones in this sample may be carry-over from other donors' samples. Sample: cultured PBMCs, taken from culture after CMV antigen stimulation. The sequence is built from TRBV18 and TRBJ1-1; TRBD1 agrees with 7 junctional bases. The base sequence is TGTGCCAGCTCACATCAGACAGGGATGAACACTGAAGCTTTCTTT. This gives the protein CASSHQTGMNTEAFF.